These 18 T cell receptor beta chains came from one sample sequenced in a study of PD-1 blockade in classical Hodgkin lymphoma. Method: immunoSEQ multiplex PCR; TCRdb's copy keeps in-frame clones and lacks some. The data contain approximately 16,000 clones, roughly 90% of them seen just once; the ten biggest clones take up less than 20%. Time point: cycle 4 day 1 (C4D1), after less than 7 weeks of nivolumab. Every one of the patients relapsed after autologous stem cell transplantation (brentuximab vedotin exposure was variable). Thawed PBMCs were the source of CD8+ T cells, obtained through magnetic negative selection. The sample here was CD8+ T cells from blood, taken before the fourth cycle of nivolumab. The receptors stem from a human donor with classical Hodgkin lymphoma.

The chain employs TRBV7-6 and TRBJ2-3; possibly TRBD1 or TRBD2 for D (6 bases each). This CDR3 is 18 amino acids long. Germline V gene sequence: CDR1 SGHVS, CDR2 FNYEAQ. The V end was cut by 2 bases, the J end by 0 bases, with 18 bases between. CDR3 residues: CASSLPVHGGPSTDTQYF. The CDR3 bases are TGTGCCAGCAGCTTACCGGTCCACGGGGGCCCTAGCACAGATACGCAGTATTTT.

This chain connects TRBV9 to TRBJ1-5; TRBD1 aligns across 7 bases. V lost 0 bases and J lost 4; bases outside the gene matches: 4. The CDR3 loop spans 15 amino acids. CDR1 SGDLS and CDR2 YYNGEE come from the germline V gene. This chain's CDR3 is CASSVDAGQNQPQHF. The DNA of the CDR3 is TGTGCCAGCAGCGTAGATGCGGGACAGAATCAGCCCCAGCATTTT. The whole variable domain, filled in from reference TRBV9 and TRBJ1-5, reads DSGVTQTPKHLITATGQRVTLRCSPRSGDLSVYWYQQSLDQGLQFLIQYYNGEERAKGNILERFSAQQFPDLHSELNLSSLELGDSALYFCASSVDAGQNQPQHFGDGTRLSIL.

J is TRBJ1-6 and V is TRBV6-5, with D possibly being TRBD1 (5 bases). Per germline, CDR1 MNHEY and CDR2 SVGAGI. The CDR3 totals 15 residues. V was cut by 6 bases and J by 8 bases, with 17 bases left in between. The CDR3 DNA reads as TGTGCCAGCAGGGATCCCGGGACGGTTGATTCACCCCTCCACTTT. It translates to CASRDPGTVDSPLHF.

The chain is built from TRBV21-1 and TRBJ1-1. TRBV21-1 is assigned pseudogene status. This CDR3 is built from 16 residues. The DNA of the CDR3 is TGTGCCAGCAGCTTTGCCATCTACACAATTCGCACTGAAGCTTTCTTT. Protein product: CASSFAIYTIRTEAFF.

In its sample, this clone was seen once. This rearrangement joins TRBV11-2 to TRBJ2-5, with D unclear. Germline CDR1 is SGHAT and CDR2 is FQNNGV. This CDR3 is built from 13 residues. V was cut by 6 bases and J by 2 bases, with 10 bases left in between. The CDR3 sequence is CASRPRLQETQYF. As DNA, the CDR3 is TGTGCCAGCAGGCCTCGCCTACAAGAGACCCAGTACTTC.

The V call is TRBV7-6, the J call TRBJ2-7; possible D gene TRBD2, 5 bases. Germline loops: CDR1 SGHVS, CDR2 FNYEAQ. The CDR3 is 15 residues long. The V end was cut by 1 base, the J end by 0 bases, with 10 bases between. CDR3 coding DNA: TGTGCCAGCAGCTTAGAGGCGGGCTTCTCCTACGAGCAGTACTTC. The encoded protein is CASSLEAGFSYEQYF.

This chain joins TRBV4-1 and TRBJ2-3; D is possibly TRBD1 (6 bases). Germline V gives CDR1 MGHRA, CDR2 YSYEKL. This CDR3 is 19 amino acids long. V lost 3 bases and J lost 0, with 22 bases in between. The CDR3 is CASSQLPLLGQLSTDTQYF. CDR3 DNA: TGCGCCAGCAGCCAGCTCCCCCTCTTGGGACAACTCAGCACAGATACGCAGTATTTT.

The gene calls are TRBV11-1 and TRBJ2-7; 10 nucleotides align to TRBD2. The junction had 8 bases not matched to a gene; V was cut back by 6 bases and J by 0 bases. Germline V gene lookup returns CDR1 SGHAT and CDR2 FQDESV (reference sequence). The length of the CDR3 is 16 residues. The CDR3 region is CASSTGTSEYSYEQYF. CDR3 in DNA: TGTGCCAGCAGTACCGGGACTAGCGAATACTCCTACGAGCAGTACTTC. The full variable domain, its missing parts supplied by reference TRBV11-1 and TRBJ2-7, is EAEVAQSPRYKITEKSQAVAFWCDPISGHATLYWYRQILGQGPELLVQFQDESVVDDSQLPKDRFSAERLKGVDSTLKIQPAELGDSAMYLCASSTGTSEYSYEQYFGPGTRLTVT.

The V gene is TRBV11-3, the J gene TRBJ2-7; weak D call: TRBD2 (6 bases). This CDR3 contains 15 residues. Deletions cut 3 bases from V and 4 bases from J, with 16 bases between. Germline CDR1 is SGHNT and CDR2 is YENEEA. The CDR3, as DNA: TGTGCCAGCAGCTTTTCGGGGGAGAGGGATTACGAGCAGTACTTC. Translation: CASSFSGERDYEQYF. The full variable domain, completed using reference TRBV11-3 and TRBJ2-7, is EAGVVQSPRYKIIEKKQPVAFWCNPISGHNTLYWYLQNLGQGPELLIRYENEEAVDDSQLPKDRFSAERLKGVDSTLKIQPAELGDSAVYLCASSFSGERDYEQYFGPGTRLTVT.

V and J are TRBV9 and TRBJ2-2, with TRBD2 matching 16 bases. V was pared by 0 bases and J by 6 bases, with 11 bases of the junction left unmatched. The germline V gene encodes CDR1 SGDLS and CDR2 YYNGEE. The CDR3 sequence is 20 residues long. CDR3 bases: TGTGCCAGCAGCGTAGCTTGGGGACTAGCGGGAGGGCCGTTAGCCGGGGAGCTGTTTTTT. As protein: CASSVAWGLAGGPLAGELFF.

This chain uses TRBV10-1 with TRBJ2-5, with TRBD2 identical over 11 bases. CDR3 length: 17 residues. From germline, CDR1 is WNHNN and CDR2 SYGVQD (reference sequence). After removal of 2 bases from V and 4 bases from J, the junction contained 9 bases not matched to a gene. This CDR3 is CASSELPGLAEGETQYF. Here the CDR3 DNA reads TGCGCCAGCAGTGAGCTACCGGGACTAGCGGAAGGAGAGACCCAGTACTTC.

CDR3 sequence (DNA): TGTGCCAGCAGTTACTCTAGCGGGGGGTCGACAGATACGCAGTATTTT. Translation gives CASSYSSGGSTDTQYF. This rearrangement joins TRBV6-6 to TRBJ2-3, with 10 bases lining up with TRBD2. The CDR3 spans 16 residues. V was clipped by 0 bases and J by 3 bases; unmatched bases: 3. Per the germline V gene, CDR1 is MNHNY and CDR2 is SVGAGI (reference sequence).

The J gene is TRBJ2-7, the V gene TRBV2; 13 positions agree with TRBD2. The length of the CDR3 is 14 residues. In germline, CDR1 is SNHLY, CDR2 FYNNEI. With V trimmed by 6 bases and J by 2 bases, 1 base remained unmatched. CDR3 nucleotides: TGTGCCAGCAGGGGGACTAGCGGGGCCTACGAGCAGTACTTC. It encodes CASRGTSGAYEQYF.

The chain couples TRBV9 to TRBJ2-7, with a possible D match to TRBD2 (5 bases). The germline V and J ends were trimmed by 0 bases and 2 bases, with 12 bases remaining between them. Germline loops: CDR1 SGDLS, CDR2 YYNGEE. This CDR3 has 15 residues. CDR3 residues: CASSVAGSGAYEQYF. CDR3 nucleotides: TGTGCCAGCAGCGTAGCCGGCAGCGGAGCCTACGAGCAGTACTTC.

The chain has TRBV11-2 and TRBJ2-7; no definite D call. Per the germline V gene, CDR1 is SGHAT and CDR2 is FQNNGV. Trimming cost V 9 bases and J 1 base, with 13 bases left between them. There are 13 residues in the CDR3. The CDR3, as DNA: TGTGCCAGTGTAGGCGTCTTATCCTACGAGCAGTACTTC. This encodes CASVGVLSYEQYF.

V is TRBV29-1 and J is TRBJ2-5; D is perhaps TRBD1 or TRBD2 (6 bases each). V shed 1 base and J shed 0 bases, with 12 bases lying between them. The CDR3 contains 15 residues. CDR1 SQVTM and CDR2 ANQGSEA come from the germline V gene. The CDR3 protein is CSVEVRGDHQETQYF. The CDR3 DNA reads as TGCAGCGTTGAAGTGAGGGGGGACCACCAAGAGACCCAGTACTTC.

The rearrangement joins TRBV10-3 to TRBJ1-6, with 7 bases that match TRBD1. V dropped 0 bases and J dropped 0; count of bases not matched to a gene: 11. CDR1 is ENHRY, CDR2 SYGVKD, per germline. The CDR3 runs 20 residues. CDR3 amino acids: CAISESRGTEGSSYNSPLHF. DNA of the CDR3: TGTGCCATCAGTGAGTCCAGGGGGACGGAGGGGAGCTCCTATAATTCACCCCTCCACTTT.

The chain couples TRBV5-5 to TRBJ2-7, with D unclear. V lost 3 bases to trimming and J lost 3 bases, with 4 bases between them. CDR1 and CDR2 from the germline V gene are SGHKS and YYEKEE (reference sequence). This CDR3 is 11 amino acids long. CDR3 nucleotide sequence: TGTGCCAGCAGCTCATACTACGAGCAGTACTTC. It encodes CASSSYYEQYF.